This record looks at one T cell receptor (beta chain) sequence and its context. The antigen is undetermined. The table came from immunoSEQ multiplex PCR; TCRdb's copy has only in-frame clones and leaves some out. The sample contains about 2.4 million clones, under 95% of which appear only once. The data originate from a study of shared clonotypes between healthy human individuals. The CDR3 length is 14 residues. V was cut by 7 bases and J by 3 bases, with 12 bases left in between. Germline V gene lookup returns CDR1 MNHNS and CDR2 SASEGT. Study results and caveats: An effect of sequencing depth on clonotype sharing among donors was expected.

This chain links TRBV6-1 with TRBJ1-4; D not resolved. The source of this sequence is a man aged 18-30 years in good health. Some clones in this sample may be carry-over from other donors' samples. Sequencing was performed on naive CD4+ T cells from PBMCs. Subset in this sample: CD45RA+ positively selected. CDR3 in DNA: TGTGCCAGCAAAAAGGAGCTACCTAATGAAAAACTGTTTTTT. This encodes CASKKELPNEKLFF.